This TCR beta chain was sequenced for a study of glioma-infiltrating T cells. The CDR3 contains 15 residues. Germline assignment: CDR1 MNHEY and CDR2 SMNVEV (reference sequence). As concerns this clonotype: Since a much larger clone is just one base distant, this may be a read error.

Amplification of TCR alpha and beta CDR3 regions from RNA used iRepertoire nested multiplex PCR. One entry per CDR3 protein, called by TCRdb with MiXCR from the multiplex PCR reads. The repertoire holds 300,000 to 450,000 distinct CDR3 sequences, approximately 42% seen once, with approximately 12% in the top ten. The rearrangement joins TRBV27 to TRBJ2-1; 7 bases align to TRBD2. The sample taken for sequencing was glioma tissue, nonneoplastic brain tissue, or PBMCs (not recorded which). The clonotype comes from a human donor with low-grade glioma or glioblastoma, undergoing nonglioma brain surgery, or in good health (not recorded which). DNA for the CDR3: TGTGCCAGCAGTCCATCTAGCGGACCCTACAATGAGCAGTCCTTC. Amino acids: CASSPSSGPYNEQSF.